This T cell receptor (beta chain) appears in the sequencing data of a study of CD8 T cells in ankylosing spondylitis. Study-wide results and limits: Clones linked with disease were CD8+ and fairly uncommon in the peripheral blood.

V shed 5 bases, J shed 3 bases, and the junction held 21 bases outside the gene matches. The length of the CDR3 is 21 residues. Germline CDR1 is SEHNR and CDR2 is FQNEAQ (reference sequence). Quantitative 5'-RACE with molecular barcodes generated TCR beta libraries. TCRdb re-analysed the 5' RACE reads in MiXCR, keeping a single row per CDR3 protein. The table has approximately 150,000 distinct CDR3 sequences, approximately 10% seen once. This clonotype was counted only a few times. Its target is not known. The gene calls are TRBV7-9 and TRBJ2-7, with 14 bases lining up with TRBD2. This receptor was taken from a female donor with ankylosing spondylitis or in good health (not recorded which). Material for sequencing was blood, either unsorted or a sorted T cell fraction (not recorded which). CDR3 amino acids: CASSLENGGLAGAGSLYEQYF. CDR3 DNA sequence: TGTGCCAGCAGCCTTGAAAACGGGGGACTAGCGGGAGCAGGTTCTCTCTACGAGCAGTACTTC.